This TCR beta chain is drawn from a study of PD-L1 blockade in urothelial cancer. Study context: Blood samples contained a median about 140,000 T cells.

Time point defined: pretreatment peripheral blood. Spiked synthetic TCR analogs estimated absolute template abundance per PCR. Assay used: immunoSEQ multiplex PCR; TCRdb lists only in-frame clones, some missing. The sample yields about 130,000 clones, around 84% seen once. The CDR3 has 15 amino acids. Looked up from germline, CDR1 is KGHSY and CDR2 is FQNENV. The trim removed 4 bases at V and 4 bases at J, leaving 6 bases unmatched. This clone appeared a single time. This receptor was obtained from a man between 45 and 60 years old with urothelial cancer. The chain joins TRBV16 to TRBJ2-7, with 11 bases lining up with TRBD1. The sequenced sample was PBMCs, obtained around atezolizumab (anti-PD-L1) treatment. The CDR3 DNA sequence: TGTGCCAGCAGCCTTCCGGGACAGGGGGGGTACGAGCAGTACTTC. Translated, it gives CASSLPGQGGYEQYF.